This T cell receptor beta chain was sequenced for a study of control samples from healthy donors and cancer patients. Data came from immunoSEQ multiplex PCR; TCRdb stores just in-frame clones and leaves some out. This sample carries 3,600 or so clones, 70% to 85% of them seen once, and the ten largest clones take approximately 9%. This CDR3 region has 14 residues. Trimming cost V 4 bases and J 4 bases; bases outside gene matches: 4. From germline, CDR1 is MNHGY and CDR2 SAAAGT. Sequencing used formalin-fixed, paraffin-embedded tissue. The sequence was obtained from a female donor with melanoma. The rearrangement joins TRBV6-8 to TRBJ2-7; 10 bases are a match to TRBD2. Written as DNA, the CDR3 is TGTGCCAGCAGTTTCTCTAGCGGGAGTTACGAGCAGTACTTC. Encoded protein: CASSFSSGSYEQYF.